This is a list of T cell receptor beta chains from one sample in a study of T cell changes during pregnancy in multiple sclerosis. Sequenced by immunoSEQ multiplex PCR; TCRdb stores in-frame clones only, minus some. The sample contains approximately 20,000 clones, about 90% of which appear only once. Sequencing was performed on CD8+ T cells from peripheral blood mononuclear cells, taken after pregnancy. Receptors originate from a female donor with multiple sclerosis, enrolled in a pregnancy study. The CDR3 runs from the conserved cysteine through the conserved F or W. The order of the fields is V gene, clone size, D gene, J gene, CDR3 protein, CDR3 DNA. D genes are given only for firm matches. Expanded clones get a size class; other rows say once, few or many, or leave the size out.

V: TRBV2
size: NA
D: TRBD2
J: TRBJ2-3
CDR3: CASIATNSGSPDTQYF
DNA: TGTGCCAGCATTGCGACTAATAGCGGGAGTCCAGATACGCAGTATTTT

V: TRBV4-1
size: NA
D: TRBD2
J: TRBJ2-1
CDR3: CASSQDSIFRLAGESEQFF
DNA: TGCGCCAGCAGCCAAGATAGTATATTCCGTTTAGCGGGAGAGTCTGAGCAGTTCTTC

V: TRBV6-4
size: few
D: NA
J: TRBJ2-3
CDR3: CASSDQGGVGTDTQYF
DNA: TGTGCCAGCAGTGACCAAGGGGGAGTGGGTACAGATACGCAGTATTTT

V: TRBV29-1
size: NA
D: TRBD1
J: TRBJ2-5
CDR3: CSVEDRGETQYF
DNA: TGCAGCGTGGAGGACAGGGGTGAGACCCAGTACTTC

V: TRBV14
size: NA
D: NA
J: TRBJ2-7
CDR3: CASSQTPHYEQYF
DNA: TGTGCCAGCAGCCAAACGCCACACTACGAGCAGTACTTC

V: TRBV7-6
size: NA
D: TRBD2
J: TRBJ2-1
CDR3: CASSLTPGQLASGRDNEQFF
DNA: TGTGCCAGCAGCTTAACCCCGGGACAGTTAGCTAGCGGGAGAGACAATGAGCAGTTCTTC

V: TRBV12-5
size: NA
D: NA
J: TRBJ2-1
CDR3: CASLRSYNEQFF
DNA: TGTGCTAGCCTCCGCTCCTACAATGAGCAGTTCTTC

V: TRBV13
size: NA
D: NA
J: TRBJ1-4
CDR3: CASSAKGFGAEKLFF
DNA: TGTGCCAGCAGCGCGAAGGGCTTTGGGGCTGAAAAACTGTTTTTT

V: TRBV21-1
size: NA
D: NA
J: TRBJ1-5
CDR3: CASSKETDRGREALQPQHF
DNA: TGTGCCAGCAGCAAAGAAACGGACAGGGGGCGCGAAGCCCTACAGCCCCAGCATTTT

V: TRBV5-6
size: NA
D: NA
J: TRBJ2-7
CDR3: CASSRGFGEQYF
DNA: TGTGCCAGCAGCCGGGGATTTGGGGAGCAGTACTTC